Listed here are 32 T cell receptor beta chains from one sample, sequenced in a study of T-cell memory formation after mild COVID-19. TCRdb re-called the 5' RACE reads through MiXCR, storing one row per CDR3 protein. This sample has 150,000 to 200,000 distinct CDR3 sequences, with around a third found just once. The sample taken for sequencing was PBMCs or a T cell subset sorted from them (not recorded which). These receptors came from an adult woman who had mild COVID-19 (a few samples of this study predate the infection). Cell type and time point are not known.

The rearrangement uses TRBV6-5 and TRBJ1-6; TRBD1 might be the D (5 bases). The V gene lost 5 bases and the J gene lost 8 bases, with 22 bases spanning the gap. Germline lookup yields CDR1 MNHEY and CDR2 SVGAGI. This CDR3 has 17 amino acids. In nucleotides, the CDR3 is TGTGCCAGCAGTCCCCTGGACAACCCCATGGGATATTCACCCCTCCACTTT. Translated: CASSPLDNPMGYSPLHF.

A few counts support this clonotype. This chain connects TRBV20-1 to TRBJ2-3, with 10 bases aligning to TRBD2. The V and J ends lost 1 base and 2 bases, in that order; junction bases with no gene match: 3. The CDR3 is made up of 15 amino acids. Germline CDR1 reads DFQATT; CDR2 reads SNEGSKA (reference sequence). CDR3 sequence reads: CSARALAGITDTQYF. In nucleotides, the CDR3 is TGCAGTGCTAGAGCACTAGCGGGAATCACAGATACGCAGTATTTT.

The sample holds a few counts of this clonotype. This sequence joins TRBV5-1 and TRBJ2-7; D is uncertain. CDR1 SGHRS and CDR2 YFSETQ come from the germline V gene. V shed 0 bases and J shed 3 bases, with 10 bases lying between them. The CDR3 totals 14 residues. CDR3: CASSLGSSRYEQYF. DNA for the CDR3: TGCGCCAGCAGCTTGGGCTCCTCCCGCTACGAGCAGTACTTC.

The chain employs TRBV20-1 and TRBJ2-7; D gene uncertain. This CDR3 spans 14 amino acids. Germline CDR1 and CDR2: DFQATT and SNEGSKA (reference sequence). The V and J ends lost 1 base and 3 bases respectively, with 13 bases between them. CDR3 in DNA: TGCAGTGCTAGAGGGCAGGAGACACTCTACGAGCAGTACTTC. Translated, it gives CSARGQETLYEQYF.

This clonotype showed up just a few times. This chain connects TRBV7-6 to TRBJ2-7, with a tentative D call TRBD2 (5 bases). The CDR3 spans 13 residues. With 5 bases removed from V and 3 bases from J, the gap between germline ends came to 11 bases. Germline V gene sequence: CDR1 SGHVS, CDR2 FNYEAQ. This CDR3 reads CASSIGLDYEQYF. CDR3 nucleotides: TGTGCCAGCAGCATCGGACTGGACTACGAGCAGTACTTC.

There are a few counts of this clonotype. The chain couples TRBV12-3 or TRBV12-4 to TRBJ1-5; possibly TRBD1 for D (6 bases). The CDR3 totals 15 residues. V dropped 6 bases and J dropped 2 bases, with 14 bases sitting between them. The CDR3 coding sequence is TGTGCCAGCAGCTCCCACAGGGAGGGCAATCAGCCCCAGCATTTT. Translating it yields CASSSHREGNQPQHF.

The chain employs TRBV6-1 and TRBJ1-1; no firm D call. The V end was cut by 0 bases, the J end by 6 bases, with 17 bases between. This CDR3 spans 16 amino acids. Germline V lookup: CDR1 MNHNS, CDR2 SASEGT. The CDR3 bases are TGTGCCAGCAGTGAAGCTGGCTGGACGGCGGCCGCTGAAGCTTTCTTT. Encoded protein: CASSEAGWTAAAEAFF.

The chain carries TRBV12-3 or TRBV12-4 and TRBJ2-6; D not resolved. V was pared by 7 bases and J by 0 bases, with 7 bases between. The CDR3 totals 14 residues. CDR3 nucleotide sequence: TGTGCCAGCATTAAAAGCTCTGGGGCCAACGTCCTGACTTTC. It codes for CASIKSSGANVLTF.

The chain has TRBV9 and TRBJ2-7, with 12 bases lining up with TRBD2. CDR3 length: 19 amino acids. V was pared by 4 bases and J by 2 bases, with 16 bases of the junction left unmatched. In germline, CDR1 is SGDLS, CDR2 YYNGEE. CDR3 residues: CASSPRASGGAVSTYEQYF. CDR3 sequence (DNA): TGTGCCAGCAGCCCCCGCGCTAGCGGGGGGGCCGTGTCGACCTACGAGCAGTACTTC.

This clonotype was detected only a few times. The chain carries TRBV20-1 and TRBJ2-3, with 11 bases that match TRBD2. Germline assignment: CDR1 DFQATT and CDR2 SNEGSKA (reference sequence). The CDR3 runs to 17 residues. J gave up 3 bases and V 2 bases, and 10 bases lay outside the gene matches. The CDR3 coding sequence is TGCAGTGCTAGACAACCCGCTAGCGGGGGGTGGACAGATACGCAGTATTTT. Its translation: CSARQPASGGWTDTQYF.

This clonotype was seen more than once but under ten times. V is TRBV10-3 and J is TRBJ2-1; 8 positions agree with TRBD2. After removal of 2 bases from V and 9 bases from J, the junction contained 12 bases not matched to a gene. Germline-derived CDR1 and CDR2 are ENHRY and SYGVKD. The CDR3 sequence is 16 residues long. The chain's CDR3 is CAISEVLSGTGGEQFF. The CDR3 region has the DNA TGTGCCATCAGTGAGGTCCTTAGCGGGACCGGGGGTGAGCAGTTCTTC.

This chain connects TRBV6-2 or TRBV6-3 to TRBJ2-3, with 10 bases identical to TRBD2. Germline CDR1 and CDR2: MNHEY and SVGEGT. The V gene end was trimmed by 4 bases and the J gene end by 5 bases; junction bases not matched to a gene: 9. The length of the CDR3 is 16 residues. CDR3 sequence reads: CASSWRLAGVKDTQYF. The CDR3 DNA reads as TGTGCCAGCAGTTGGAGGCTAGCGGGAGTGAAAGATACGCAGTATTTT.

J is TRBJ1-6 and V is TRBV28; D uncertain. Germline V CDR1 and CDR2: MDHEN, SYDVKM. CDR3 length equals 14 residues. V lost 7 bases to trimming and J lost 7 bases, with 14 bases between them. The CDR3 DNA reads as TGTGCCAGCAAATCGGAGGGCTTGAATTCACCCCTCCACTTT. Amino acid sequence: CASKSEGLNSPLHF.

This clonotype has just a few counts. The chain links TRBV7-9 to TRBJ2-5; tentatively, D is TRBD2 (6 bases). The CDR3 spans 14 residues. The germline V gene has CDR1 SEHNR and CDR2 FQNEAQ (reference sequence). Trimming shortened V by 3 bases and J by 1 base, and 9 bases separated the two germline ends. The CDR3 sequence is CASSFSEGQETQYF. As DNA, the CDR3 is TGTGCCAGCAGCTTTTCGGAGGGCCAAGAGACCCAGTACTTC.

The rearrangement links TRBV3-1 to TRBJ2-7, with 9 bases matching TRBD2. The V gene end was trimmed by 0 bases and the J gene end by 4 bases; junction bases not matched to a gene: 13. Germline CDR1 LGHDT, CDR2 YNNKEL (reference sequence). The length of the CDR3 is 18 residues. Here the CDR3 DNA reads TGTGCCAGCAGCCAAGAGTGGCTAGCGGGAAGTAGCAGTTACGAGCAGTACTTC. Its protein is CASSQEWLAGSSSYEQYF.

This clonotype was recorded a few times. The genes are TRBV12-3 or TRBV12-4 and TRBJ1-4; 10 bases agree with TRBD1. With 0 bases clipped from V and 8 bases from J, the junction kept 3 bases outside the gene matches. The CDR3 is 15 amino acids. The CDR3 reads CASSLAGTGVEKLFF. In DNA, the CDR3 is TGTGCCAGCAGTTTAGCCGGGACAGGGGTGGAAAAACTGTTTTTT.

This clonotype was detected a few times. The chain uses TRBV7-8 and TRBJ2-7; 7 nucleotides match TRBD1. The V segment lost 6 bases and the J segment 2 bases; nucleotides outside the gene matches: 7. Germline CDR1 and CDR2: SGHVS and FQNEAQ. The CDR3 is 14 residues long. CDR3 residues: CASRKRTGTYEQYF. The CDR3 region has the DNA TGTGCCAGCAGAAAAAGGACAGGTACCTACGAGCAGTACTTC.

J is TRBJ1-4 and V is TRBV29-1; possible D gene TRBD1, 6 bases. V was trimmed by 6 bases and J by 7 bases, leaving 18 bases between them. Looked up from germline, CDR1 is SQVTM and CDR2 is ANQGSEA. The length of the CDR3 is 14 residues. CDR3 region: CSVFPRGRGEKLFF. The CDR3, as DNA: TGCAGCGTCTTCCCCAGGGGACGGGGTGAAAAACTGTTTTTT.

A few counts support this clonotype. The CDR3 protein is CSARIRQGYGYTF. The CDR3 nucleotides are TGCAGTGCTCGAATCCGACAGGGCTATGGCTACACCTTC. The gene calls are TRBV20-1 and TRBJ1-2, with TRBD1 matching over 7 bases. This CDR3 spans 13 amino acids. After removal of 5 bases from V and 4 bases from J, the junction contained 7 bases not matched to a gene. CDR1 and CDR2 (germline): DFQATT, SNEGSKA (reference sequence).

The V gene is TRBV20-1, the J gene TRBJ2-1; 7 bases match TRBD2. CDR1 and CDR2 (germline): DFQATT, SNEGSKA (reference sequence). V shed 5 bases and J 4 bases; nucleotides not matched to a gene: 11. This CDR3 is built from 15 residues. The CDR3 coding sequence is TGCAGTGCTGGAGCGGGACCGATAATATACAATGAGCAGTTCTTC. It translates to CSAGAGPIIYNEQFF.

CDR3 sequence reads: CASSLPGTYEQYF. In DNA, the CDR3 is TGTGCCAGCAGCTTACCAGGGACCTACGAGCAGTACTTC. The chain combines TRBV7-9 with TRBJ2-7, with D maybe TRBD1 (5 bases). Germline CDR1 SEHNR, CDR2 FQNEAQ (reference sequence). The CDR3 consists of 13 residues. The germline V and J ends were trimmed by 2 bases and 2 bases, with 7 bases remaining between them.

This clonotype occurred a few times. The CDR3 region has the DNA TGTGCCACCGGGATGGGGACAGGGAACAATGAGCAGTTCTTC. Its protein product is CATGMGTGNNEQFF. This chain links TRBV24-1 with TRBJ2-1; 9 bases map to TRBD1. Losses at the gene ends were 9 bases for V and 5 bases for J; bases not matched to a gene: 7. This CDR3 is 14 amino acids long. Germline V gene lookup returns CDR1 KGHDR and CDR2 SFDVKD.

This clonotype occurred a few times. The chain uses TRBV5-1 and TRBJ1-2; TRBD1 matches at 7 bases. Germline-derived CDR1 and CDR2 are SGHRS and YFSETQ. CDR3 size: 16 residues. V lost 1 base and J lost 0; bases outside the gene matches: 6. As DNA, the CDR3 is TGCGCCAGCAGCTTGTCGACAGGGAACCCTAACTATGGCTACACCTTC. Protein sequence: CASSLSTGNPNYGYTF.

CDR3 sequence (DNA): TGCAGCGTTGAGGGACTAGCGGGAGTTTCCTACGAGCAGTACTTC. Amino acids: CSVEGLAGVSYEQYF. The J gene is TRBJ2-7, the V gene TRBV29-1; 14 bases match TRBD2. The CDR3 is made up of 15 amino acids. CDR1 SQVTM and CDR2 ANQGSEA come from the germline V gene. With 3 bases clipped from V and 1 base from J, the junction kept 2 bases outside the gene matches.

The V and J genes are TRBV20-1 and TRBJ2-1; 14 positions agree with TRBD2. The CDR3 length is 14 residues. The V gene's germline CDR1 is DFQATT and CDR2 SNEGSKA (reference sequence). Here the CDR3 reads CSGTSGSAYNEQFF. CDR3 in DNA: TGCAGCGGGACTAGCGGGAGTGCTTACAATGAGCAGTTCTTC.

This clonotype occurred a few times. This chain uses TRBV21-1 with TRBJ1-5. TRBV21-1 is a listed pseudogene. The CDR3 extends over 18 amino acids. Here the CDR3 DNA reads TGTGCCAGCAGCATCCCGGGCCCTCCGGTTGATAGCAATCAGCCCCAGCATTTT. Translation: CASSIPGPPVDSNQPQHF.

This chain uses TRBV7-6 with TRBJ2-1; D unclear. CDR3 length: 12 amino acids. The germline V and J ends were trimmed by 1 base and 7 bases, with 5 bases remaining between them. Germline V gene data show CDR1 as SGHVS and CDR2 as FNYEAQ. The DNA for the CDR3 is TGTGCCAGCAGCTTAGGGCTGAATGAGCAGTTCTTC. Translating gives CASSLGLNEQFF.

The CDR3 DNA sequence: TGTGCCAGCAGCTTAGAAGGTTGGGGGACAGCCTACGAGCAGTACTTC. Translated, it gives CASSLEGWGTAYEQYF. The V gene is TRBV7-2, the J gene TRBJ2-7, with 7 bases aligning to TRBD1. This CDR3 is 16 amino acids long. The V gene's germline CDR1 is SGHTA and CDR2 FQGNSA. V lost 1 base and J lost 2; bases outside the gene matches: 8.

The gene calls are TRBV7-8 and TRBJ2-5; D remains unclear. The germline V gene has CDR1 SGHVS and CDR2 FQNEAQ. This CDR3 comprises 16 residues. V was trimmed by 4 bases and J by 5 bases, leaving 20 bases between them. CDR3 bases: TGTGCCAGCAGCTCTCGACTCCCCGGCCCCAGGGAGACCCAGTACTTC. This codes for CASSSRLPGPRETQYF.

This clonotype was detected a few times. The CDR3 sequence is CASSQQLGHEQYF. Here the CDR3 DNA reads TGTGCCAGCAGCCAACAATTGGGCCACGAGCAGTACTTC. The rearrangement uses TRBV12-3 or TRBV12-4 and TRBJ2-7, with D unresolved. This CDR3 is built from 13 residues. V gave up 6 bases and J gave up 5 bases, with 14 bases separating them.

CDR3 sequence (DNA): TGTGCCAGCAGTGAGGTCCACGGGAGGAATTCACCCCTCCACTTT. Translating gives CASSEVHGRNSPLHF. The V gene is TRBV2, the J gene TRBJ1-6, with unresolved D. V shed 3 bases and J shed 7 bases, with 13 bases lying between them. This CDR3 has 15 residues. CDR1 and CDR2 from the germline V gene are SNHLY and FYNNEI. The complete variable domain, with remaining parts taken from reference TRBV2 and TRBJ1-6, reads EPEVTQTPSHQVTQMGQEVILRCVPISNHLYFYWYRQILGQKVEFLVSFYNNEISEKSEIFDDQFSVERPDGSNFTLKIRSTKLEDSAMYFCASSEVHGRNSPLHFGNGTRLTVT.

This clonotype appeared many times. The chain uses TRBV25-1 and TRBJ2-2; 15 bases are a match to TRBD2. Unmatched junction bases numbered 5, after V lost 8 bases and J lost 7 bases. Germline V gene data show CDR1 as MGHDK and CDR2 as SYGVNS. This CDR3 is built from 15 residues. Written as DNA, the CDR3 is TGTGCCAGCGGGGGACTAGCGGGAGGAAACGGGGAGCTGTTTTTT. Protein product: CASGGLAGGNGELFF.